Sequencing of this T cell receptor beta chain was carried out in a study of identical twins. CDR1 and CDR2 from the germline V gene are SGHAT and FQNNGV. V lost 6 bases and J 7 bases, leaving 15 bases between the germline ends. There are 14 residues in the CDR3. One entry per CDR3 protein results from TCRdb running MiXCR on the 5' RACE reads. The sample contains 1,800,000 or so distinct CDR3 sequences, about 31% of which appear only once. This chain uses TRBV11-2 with TRBJ1-4, with TRBD1 as a possible D gene (6 bases). This clonotype originated in a newborn girl in good health. Sequencing input: cord blood. CDR3 amino acids: CASSSDSWREKLFF. CDR3 in DNA: TGTGCCAGCAGTTCGGACAGCTGGCGTGAAAAACTGTTTTTT.